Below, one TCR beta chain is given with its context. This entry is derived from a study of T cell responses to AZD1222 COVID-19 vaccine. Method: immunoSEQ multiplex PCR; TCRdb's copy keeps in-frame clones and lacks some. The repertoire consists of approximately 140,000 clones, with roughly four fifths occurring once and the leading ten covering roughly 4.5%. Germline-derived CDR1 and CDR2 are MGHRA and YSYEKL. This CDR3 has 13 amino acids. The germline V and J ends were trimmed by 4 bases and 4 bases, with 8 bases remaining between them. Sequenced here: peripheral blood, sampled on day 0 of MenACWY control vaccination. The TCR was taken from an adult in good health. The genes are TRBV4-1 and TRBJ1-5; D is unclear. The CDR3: CASSPTPNQPQHF. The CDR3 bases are TGCGCCAGCAGCCCTACCCCGAATCAGCCCCAGCATTTT.